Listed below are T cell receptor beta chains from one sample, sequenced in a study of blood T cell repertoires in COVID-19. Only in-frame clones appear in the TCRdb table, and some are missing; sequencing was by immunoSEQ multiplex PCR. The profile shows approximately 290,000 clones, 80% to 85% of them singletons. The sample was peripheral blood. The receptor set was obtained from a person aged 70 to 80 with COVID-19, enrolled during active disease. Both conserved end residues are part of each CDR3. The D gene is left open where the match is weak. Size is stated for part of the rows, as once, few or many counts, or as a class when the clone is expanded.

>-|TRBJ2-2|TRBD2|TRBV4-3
CASSQDWVGLAGRRTGELFF
TGCGCCAGCAGCCAAGATTGGGTGGGACTAGCGGGGAGAAGGACCGGGGAGCTGTTTTTT
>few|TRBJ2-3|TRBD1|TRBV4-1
CASSQDGTGWDTQYF
TGCGCCAGCAGCCAAGACGGGACAGGGTGGGATACGCAGTATTTT
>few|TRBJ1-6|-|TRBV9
CASSASLANSPLHF
TGTGCCAGCAGCGCCAGTCTGGCTAATTCACCCCTCCACTTT
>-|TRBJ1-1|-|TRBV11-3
CASSPTGNTEAFF
TGTGCCAGCAGCCCGACGGGGAACACTGAAGCTTTCTTT
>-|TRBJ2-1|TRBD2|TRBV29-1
CSVEDPAGGLSSYNEQFF
TGCAGCGTTGAAGATCCAGCGGGGGGGTTAAGCTCCTACAATGAGCAGTTCTTC
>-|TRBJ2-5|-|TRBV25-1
CASSESRATQETQYF
TGTGCCAGCAGTGAATCCAGGGCAACCCAAGAGACCCAGTACTTC
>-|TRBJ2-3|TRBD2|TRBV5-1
CASSSGLAGATDTQYF
TGCGCCAGCAGCTCAGGACTAGCGGGAGCGACAGATACGCAGTATTTT
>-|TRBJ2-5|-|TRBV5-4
CASSRFGVETQYF
TGTGCCAGCAGTCGGTTCGGGGTCGAGACCCAGTACTTC
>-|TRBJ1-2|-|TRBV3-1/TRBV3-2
CASSQGGTYGYTF
TGTGCCAGCAGCCAAGGGGGCACCTATGGCTACACCTTC
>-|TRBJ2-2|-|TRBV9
CASSDIMNTGELFF
TGTGCCAGCAGCGACATCATGAACACCGGGGAGCTGTTTTTT
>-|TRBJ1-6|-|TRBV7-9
CASSLAEANNSPLHF
TGTGCCAGCAGCTTAGCAGAAGCAAATAATTCACCCCTCCACTTT
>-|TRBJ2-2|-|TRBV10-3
CATQPRRENNTGELFF
TGTGCCACCCAACCCCGTAGAGAGAACAACACCGGGGAGCTGTTTTTT
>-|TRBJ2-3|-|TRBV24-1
CATSDLLAGVGDTQYF
TGTGCCACCAGTGATTTGCTTGCAGGGGTAGGCGATACGCAGTATTTT
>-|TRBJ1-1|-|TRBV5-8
CASSLRRTEAFF
TGTGCCAGCAGCTTGAGGAGAACTGAAGCTTTCTTT
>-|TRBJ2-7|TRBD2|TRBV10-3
CAISSGLAGGPSSYEQYF
TGTGCCATCAGCTCCGGACTAGCGGGAGGACCTAGCTCCTACGAGCAGTACTTC
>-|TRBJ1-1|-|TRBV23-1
CASSLSGTEAFF
TGCGCCAGCAGTCTGTCCGGCACTGAAGCTTTCTTT
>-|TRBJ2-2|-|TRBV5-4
CASSLVPGNTGELFF
TGTGCCAGCAGCTTGGTTCCAGGGAACACCGGGGAGCTGTTTTTT